A single sample gave rise to the 31 T cell receptor beta chains below, sequenced in a study of blood T cells in healthy people across ages. Alongside a J-beta primer mix, a sample-barcoded 5' primer served in a second PCR lasting roughly 6 to 11 cycles. TCRdb analysed the 5' RACE reads with MiXCR anew, one entry per CDR3 protein. The sample lists 660,000 or so distinct CDR3 sequences, roughly three fifths seen once, with 30% to 45% in the top ten. The specimen sequenced was blood. These receptors all stem from a man between 60 and 75 years old in good health.

V usage is TRBV5-6 and J usage is TRBJ2-1; the D gene is possibly TRBD2 (5 bases). The germline V gene has CDR1 SGHDT and CDR2 YYEEEE. This CDR3 contains 16 residues. Trimming took off 0 bases at V and 4 bases at J, with 14 bases between the two ends. The CDR3 loop reads CASSLAAGEWYNEQFF. The CDR3 DNA is TGTGCCAGCAGCTTGGCGGCCGGGGAATGGTACAATGAGCAGTTCTTC.

This clonotype was observed a few times. J is TRBJ2-1 and V is TRBV29-1, with 7 bases fitting TRBD1. Looked up from germline, CDR1 is SQVTM and CDR2 is ANQGSEA. J gave up 12 bases and V 0 bases, and 8 bases lay outside the gene matches. The CDR3 extends over 13 amino acids. CDR3 DNA: TGCAGCGTTGAAGATACGAGGGGGCAGGGGCAGTTCTTC. Protein product: CSVEDTRGQGQFF.

The CDR3 loop is CASSPLAESYEQYF. CDR3 nucleotide sequence: TGTGCCAGCAGCCCACTAGCGGAATCCTACGAGCAGTACTTC. This chain joins TRBV6-2 or TRBV6-3 and TRBJ2-5, with TRBD2 matching 8 bases. The DNA end favors TRBJ2-7, so the J call may be wrong. The V gene's germline CDR1 is MNHEY and CDR2 SVGEGT. The CDR3 loop spans 14 amino acids.

V usage is TRBV28 and J usage is TRBJ1-5, with a possible D match to TRBD1 (6 bases). The germline gives CDR1 MDHEN, CDR2 SYDVKM. The CDR3 extends over 16 amino acids. Trimming removed 1 base at V and 4 bases at J, with 14 bases between. The CDR3, as DNA: TGTGCCAGCAGTTTATCGGGACACCGGTATAATCAGCCCCAGCATTTT. Amino acid sequence: CASSLSGHRYNQPQHF. The complete variable domain, with remaining parts taken from reference TRBV28 and TRBJ1-5, reads DVKVTQSSRYLVKRTGEKVFLECVQDMDHENMFWYRQDPGLGLRLIYFSYDVKMKEKGDIPEGYSVSREKKERFSLILESASTNQTSMYLCASSLSGHRYNQPQHFGDGTRLSIL.

The chain carries TRBV10-3 and TRBJ2-3; D unresolved. The CDR3 is 15 amino acids. Trimming stripped 0 bases from V and 6 bases from J, with 13 bases between. CDR1 is ENHRY, CDR2 SYGVKD, per germline. In DNA form, the CDR3 reads TGTGCCATCAGTGAGTCCCCCGCCGCATCGGATACGCAGTATTTT. Its protein is CAISESPAASDTQYF.

This clonotype came up a few times. The chain carries TRBV6-1 and TRBJ1-1; 10 nucleotides align to TRBD1. Unmatched junction bases numbered 4, after V lost 9 bases and J lost 3 bases. Germline values: CDR1 MNHNS, CDR2 SASEGT. CDR3 length: 13 residues. The CDR3 spells CASSDRGDTEAFF. In nucleotides, the CDR3 is TGTGCCAGTTCGGACAGGGGGGACACTGAAGCTTTCTTT.

This clonotype occurred a few times. This sequence joins TRBV6-5 and TRBJ2-7; 8 bases match TRBD1. The CDR3 covers 15 residues. V trimming: 6 bases; J trimming: 7 bases; junction bases outside the gene matches: 14. CDR1 MNHEY and CDR2 SVGAGI come from the germline V gene. Written as DNA, the CDR3 is TGTGCCAGCAGCCCCCCCGGACAGGGAAGGTCTGAGCAGTACTTC. It is translated as CASSPPGQGRSEQYF.

V is TRBV4-2 and J is TRBJ2-1, with 11 bases lining up with TRBD2. The V gene end was trimmed by 2 bases and the J gene end by 9 bases; junction bases not matched to a gene: 9. The CDR3 is 16 amino acids. Germline V gene sequence: CDR1 LGHNA, CDR2 YNFKEQ. As DNA, the CDR3 is TGTGCCAGCAGCCAAAGACTAGCGGGGTTCGGGAGTGAGCAGTTCTTC. As protein: CASSQRLAGFGSEQFF.

This chain connects TRBV5-8 to TRBJ2-5; the match to TRBD1 covers 7 bases. V shed 8 bases and J 0 bases; nucleotides not matched to a gene: 7. This CDR3 contains 14 residues. Germline assignment: CDR1 SGHTS and CDR2 YDEGEE. The CDR3 region is CASSRGQYQETQYF. The CDR3 DNA reads TGTGCCAGTAGCCGGGGACAGTACCAAGAGACCCAGTACTTC.

Only a few counts were recorded for this clonotype. The chain has TRBV11-2 and TRBJ2-7; 8 nucleotides agree with TRBD2. The CDR3 contains 14 residues. Germline-derived CDR1 and CDR2 are SGHAT and FQNNGV. The junction had 3 bases not matched to a gene; V was cut back by 5 bases and J by 0 bases. In DNA form, the CDR3 reads TGTGCCAGCAGCAATAGCGGGACCTCCTACGAGCAGTACTTC. This translates into CASSNSGTSYEQYF.

The V call is TRBV3-1, the J call TRBJ2-2, with D uncertain. V was clipped by 0 bases and J by 9 bases, with 11 bases between them. The CDR3 loop spans 14 amino acids. Germline CDR1 reads LGHDT; CDR2 reads YNNKEL (reference sequence). CDR3 sequence (DNA): TGTGCCAGCAGCCAAGATCTTTATGGTCGGGAGCTGTTTTTT. It is translated as CASSQDLYGRELFF.

The chain is built from TRBV5-1 and TRBJ1-1; D remains ambiguous. The CDR3 has 14 residues. V was clipped by 4 bases and J by 4 bases, with 14 bases between them. Germline CDR1 and CDR2: SGHRS and YFSETQ. The CDR3, as DNA: TGCGCCAGCAGCGTCGGGGAGATGAGCACTGAAGCTTTCTTT. It is translated as CASSVGEMSTEAFF.

In this sample, this clonotype turned up a few times. The rearrangement links TRBV28 to TRBJ2-3; D gene unclear. CDR3 length: 12 amino acids. Trimming cost V 4 bases and J 2 bases, with 4 bases left between them. Germline CDR1 and CDR2: MDHEN and SYDVKM. The CDR3: CASSSITDTQYF. CDR3 DNA: TGTGCCAGCAGTTCGATCACAGATACGCAGTATTTT.

This clonotype has just a few counts. The rearrangement joins TRBV14 to TRBJ1-6; D unclear. V lost 0 bases to trimming and J lost 10 bases, with 13 bases between them. Germline assignment: CDR1 SGHDN and CDR2 FVKESK. This CDR3 has 15 residues. The CDR3 protein is CASSQDPRVGSPLHF. The DNA for the CDR3 is TGTGCCAGCAGCCAAGATCCCCGGGTGGGGTCACCCCTCCACTTT.

This chain links TRBV6-2 or TRBV6-3 with TRBJ1-6; D not certain. Between the trimmed V and J ends, which lost 3 bases and 10 bases, there was a span of 7 bases. CDR3 size: 12 residues. Germline loops: CDR1 MNHEY, CDR2 SVGEGT. CDR3: CASSYEESPLHF. The CDR3 DNA reads as TGTGCCAGCAGTTATGAGGAATCACCCCTCCACTTT.

The rearrangement joins TRBV20-1 to TRBJ2-3; D not certain. V dropped 5 bases and J dropped 2 bases, with 11 bases sitting between them. Germline loops: CDR1 DFQATT, CDR2 SNEGSKA (reference sequence). This CDR3 has 13 residues. The CDR3: CSALLRSTDTQYF. The CDR3 nucleotides are TGCAGTGCTCTCCTTAGATCCACAGATACGCAGTATTTT.

This rearrangement joins TRBV10-2 to TRBJ1-2; D is unresolved. This CDR3 spans 14 amino acids. Germline lookup yields CDR1 WSHSY and CDR2 SAAADI. The V and J ends lost 3 bases and 4 bases respectively, with 12 bases between them. In nucleotides, the CDR3 is TGCGCCAGCAGTGACGTGGGTCGCGGCTATGGCTACACCTTC. Protein product: CASSDVGRGYGYTF.

The J gene is TRBJ1-2, the V gene TRBV11-2; the D is unclear. CDR1 is SGHAT, CDR2 FQNNGV, per germline. Trimming removed 5 bases from V and 5 bases from J, with 15 bases in between. The CDR3 length is 14 residues. Written as DNA, the CDR3 is TGTGCCAGCAGCACCCAAGGGTCGTTATATGGCTACACCTTC. This codes for CASSTQGSLYGYTF.

The chain is built from TRBV12-3 or TRBV12-4 and TRBJ2-5; 9 bases agree with TRBD1. The last part of the DNA fits TRBJ2-7 better; the J call may be wrong. This CDR3 region has 14 residues. CDR3 amino acids: CASSVYRGLYEQYF. CDR3 coding DNA: TGTGCCAGCAGTGTATACAGGGGGCTCTACGAGCAGTACTTC.

This sequence joins TRBV3-1 and TRBJ2-4; D remains unclear. Germline V gene sequence: CDR1 LGHDT, CDR2 YNNKEL (reference sequence). There are 12 residues in the CDR3. Trimming removed 1 base at V and 11 bases at J, with 9 bases between. This CDR3 reads CASSQALGVQYF. In nucleotides, the CDR3 is TGTGCCAGCAGCCAAGCTCTAGGCGTTCAGTACTTC.

The rearrangement uses TRBV29-1 and TRBJ1-5, with D maybe TRBD1 (5 bases). The V end was cut by 3 bases, the J end by 4 bases, with 16 bases between. CDR3 size: 15 residues. CDR1 and CDR2 from the germline V gene are SQVTM and ANQGSEA. The CDR3 loop reads CSVDIGGIGNQPQHF. DNA of the CDR3: TGCAGCGTTGATATTGGGGGGATCGGTAATCAGCCCCAGCATTTT.

This clonotype was counted only a few times. V gene TRBV20-1 combines with J gene TRBJ2-1; 10 bases match TRBD2. The V gene's germline CDR1 is DFQATT and CDR2 SNEGSKA (reference sequence). The CDR3 loop spans 14 amino acids. For the CDR3, the DNA is TGCAGCACCCCGAGCGGGGGGGAGCGGAATGAGCAGTTCTTC. It translates to CSTPSGGERNEQFF.

This rearrangement joins TRBV20-1 to TRBJ2-1; D is uncertain. Germline V gene lookup returns CDR1 DFQATT and CDR2 SNEGSKA (reference sequence). This CDR3 has 11 amino acids. The CDR3 here is CNAKSDSEQFF. In DNA, the CDR3 is TGCAATGCAAAAAGTGATAGTGAGCAGTTCTTC.

This clonotype was seen a few times. The chain joins TRBV6-1 to TRBJ2-7, with TRBD2 matching over 8 bases. Germline CDR1 reads MNHNS; CDR2 reads SASEGT. This CDR3 is 15 amino acids long. V was clipped by 4 bases and J by 1 base; unmatched bases: 6. CDR3 coding DNA: TGTGCCAGCAGTGGGACCGGGACTAGGTCCTACGAGCAGTACTTC. This translates into CASSGTGTRSYEQYF.

This clonotype was observed once. The CDR3 is CASSYTGRGGEQYF. Here the CDR3 DNA reads TGTGCCAGCAGTTACACCGGCAGGGGAGGCGAGCAGTACTTC. The chain has TRBV6-5 and TRBJ2-4, with D tentatively TRBD1 or TRBD2 (6 bases each). The J call may be mistaken, given a closer DNA end match to TRBJ2-7. The germline CDR1 and CDR2 sequences are MNHEY and SVGAGI. The CDR3 contains 14 residues.

The chain has TRBV27 and TRBJ1-2; 11 positions agree with TRBD1. Germline values: CDR1 MNHEY, CDR2 SMNVEV (reference sequence). The ends lost 6 bases at V and 5 bases at J; junction bases unmatched: 2. The CDR3 length is 13 residues. CDR3 amino acids: CASRGTGGYGYTF. CDR3 nucleotides: TGTGCCAGCAGGGGGACAGGGGGATATGGCTACACCTTC.

The rearrangement joins TRBV10-1 to TRBJ2-4; the match to TRBD1 covers 9 bases. With the DNA end fitting TRBJ2-7 better, the J assignment may be wrong. The CDR3 sequence is 13 residues long. The germline CDR1 and CDR2 sequences are WNHNN and SYGVQD (reference sequence). CDR3 sequence: CASSFDRGGEQYF. Written as DNA, the CDR3 is TGCGCCAGCTCCTTCGACAGGGGGGGCGAGCAGTACTTC.

The chain combines TRBV6-4 with TRBJ1-5; 7 bases are shared with TRBD1. The V segment lost 10 bases and the J segment 0 bases; nucleotides outside the gene matches: 12. The CDR3 extends over 16 amino acids. Germline V gene data show CDR1 as MRHNA and CDR2 as SNTAGT. Here the CDR3 reads CAIGSEGAGSNQPQHF. CDR3 nucleotides: TGTGCCATCGGGTCGGAGGGGGCTGGTAGCAATCAGCCCCAGCATTTT.

The chain links TRBV7-2 to TRBJ2-1; D unresolved. Deletions cut 5 bases from V and 13 bases from J, with 15 bases between. The CDR3 contains 12 residues. Germline CDR1 reads SGHTA; CDR2 reads FQGNSA. Here the CDR3 reads CASSPSTETQFF. In DNA, the CDR3 is TGTGCCAGCAGCCCATCGACGGAGACCCAGTTCTTC.

This clonotype was detected only a few times. The rearrangement uses TRBV29-1 and TRBJ2-1; D remains unclear. Per germline, CDR1 SQVTM and CDR2 ANQGSEA. Trimming cost V 4 bases and J 6 bases, with 4 bases left between them. This CDR3 comprises 10 residues. CDR3: CSVGPNEQFF. The CDR3 bases are TGCAGCGTTGGTCCCAATGAGCAGTTCTTC.

The chain combines TRBV21-1 with TRBJ1-4; TRBD1 is taken as the D call from the table, unchecked against the DNA. TRBV21-1 is termed a pseudogene. CDR3 length: 15 amino acids. This CDR3 is CASSPGAGGNEKLFF. Here the CDR3 DNA reads TGTGCCAGCAGCCCAGGGGCAGGGGGGAATGAAAAACTGTTTTTT.